This entry describes one TCR beta chain. The antigen remains unidentified. Per the germline V gene, CDR1 is SGHNT and CDR2 is YYREEE (reference sequence). Trimming removed 0 bases at V and 3 bases at J, with 10 bases between. This CDR3 spans 14 amino acids. These data come from a study of identical twins. Study-wide findings and caveats: Cross-sectional statistical analysis, not tracking of the same donors, underpinned the conclusions.

TCRdb re-analysed the 5' RACE reads in MiXCR, keeping a single row per CDR3 protein. Of a few hundred thousand distinct CDR3 sequences detected, 12% appear once; the ten largest clones hold roughly 7.8%. These data are also associated with another study on yellow fever vaccine responses in identical twins.

Sequencing was done on a sample of CD8+ T cells sorted from blood. This receptor was identified in a woman younger than 35 in good health. The chain joins TRBV5-4 to TRBJ2-7; tentative D call: TRBD2 (6 bases). DNA of the CDR3: TGTGCCAGCAGCTTGGCCGGGAGCTACTACGAGCAGTACTTC. Amino acids: CASSLAGSYYEQYF. Full variable domain (remainder filled in from reference TRBV5-4 and TRBJ2-7): ETGVTQSPTHLIKTRGQQVTLRCSSQSGHNTVSWYQQALGQGPQFIFQYYREEENGRGNFPPRFSGLQFPNYSSELNVNALELDDSALYLCASSLAGSYYEQYFGPGTRLTVT.